What follows are 23 T cell receptor beta chains derived from one specimen sequenced in a study of human T cells and chemical hapten exposure. TCRdb reanalysed the 5' RACE reads using MiXCR and keeps one entry per CDR3 protein. Altogether 110,000 to 150,000 distinct CDR3 sequences are present, around 4.1% being singletons, with the ten largest covering 1.2% to 1.5%. Total RNA was isolated from unfractionated whole blood. The receptor set was obtained from a female donor in good health.

This clonotype was observed at least ten times. The rearrangement joins TRBV7-9 to TRBJ1-1; D is undetermined. The CDR3 runs to 15 residues. From germline, CDR1 is SEHNR and CDR2 FQNEAQ (reference sequence). Trimming stripped 5 bases from V and 2 bases from J, with 15 bases between. The CDR3 DNA reads as TGTGCCAGCAGCCCCCTCTTCGGGTTCAACACTGAAGCTTTCTTT. Protein sequence: CASSPLFGFNTEAFF.

This clonotype occurred many times. CDR3 protein: CASSPRRGQGNTGELFF. The CDR3 DNA is TGTGCCAGCAGCCCCAGACGGGGACAGGGTAACACCGGGGAGCTGTTTTTT. This sequence joins TRBV7-9 and TRBJ2-2, with 9 bases identical to TRBD1. The CDR3 totals 17 residues. Losses at the gene ends were 5 bases for V and 2 bases for J; bases not matched to a gene: 9. Germline values: CDR1 SEHNR, CDR2 FQNEAQ (reference sequence). Filled out from reference TRBV7-9 and TRBJ2-2, the complete variable domain reads DTGVSQNPRHKITKRGQNVTFRCDPISEHNRLYWYRQTLGQGPEFLTYFQNEAQLEKSRLLSDRFSAERPKGSFSTLEIQRTEQGDSAMYLCASSPRRGQGNTGELFFGEGSRLTVL.

This clonotype was observed many times. This chain connects TRBV5-1 to TRBJ1-5, with TRBD1 as a possible D gene (5 bases). The germline gives CDR1 SGHRS, CDR2 YFSETQ. The CDR3 length is 17 residues. Trimming shortened V by 2 bases and J by 4 bases, and 19 bases separated the two germline ends. CDR3 region: CASSFGPAGGQNQPQHF. In nucleotides, the CDR3 is TGCGCCAGCAGCTTTGGCCCGGCGGGCGGACAAAATCAGCCCCAGCATTTT. The full variable domain, its missing parts supplied by reference TRBV5-1 and TRBJ1-5, is KAGVTQTPRYLIKTRGQQVTLSCSPISGHRSVSWYQQTPGQGLQFLFEYFSETQRNKGNFPGRFSGRQFSNSRSEMNVSTLELGDSALYLCASSFGPAGGQNQPQHFGDGTRLSIL.

This clonotype was seen a handful of times. V and J are TRBV6-5 and TRBJ2-5; D is unresolved. V gave up 6 bases and J gave up 0 bases, with 14 bases separating them. The CDR3 has 15 residues. CDR1 and CDR2 (germline): MNHEY, SVGAGI. The CDR3 loop is CASSRVGFNQETQYF. In DNA, the CDR3 is TGTGCCAGCAGCCGGGTAGGATTCAACCAAGAGACCCAGTACTTC.

Note on this clonotype: Just one base apart from a much larger clone, this may be a read error. V is TRBV6-6 and J is TRBJ1-2; 11 bases agree with TRBD1. The CDR3 consists of 15 residues. V lost 7 bases and J lost 6; bases outside the gene matches: 10. CDR1 MNHNY and CDR2 SVGAGI come from the germline V gene (reference sequence). The CDR3 is CASTDTGQGGDGYTF. In DNA, the CDR3 is TGTGCCAGCACGGACACGGGACAGGGGGGTGATGGCTACACCTTC.

This clonotype was recorded at least ten times. V and J are TRBV3-1 and TRBJ1-2; no firm D call. This CDR3 comprises 15 residues. Germline loops: CDR1 LGHDT, CDR2 YNNKEL (reference sequence). V gave up 0 bases and J gave up 8 bases, with 16 bases separating them. DNA for the CDR3: TGTGCCAGCAGCCAAGATTTGGGCTCATGGTGGGGCTACACCTTC. It translates to CASSQDLGSWWGYTF.

This clonotype was recorded many times. V gene TRBV7-2 combines with J gene TRBJ2-1, with D possibly being TRBD2 (5 bases). Trimming shortened V by 3 bases and J by 7 bases, and 16 bases separated the two germline ends. Germline V gene lookup returns CDR1 SGHTA and CDR2 FQGNSA. The CDR3 runs to 15 residues. The CDR3 sequence is CASSFVKFSGNEQFF. The CDR3 DNA sequence: TGTGCCAGCAGCTTCGTAAAATTTTCGGGGAATGAGCAGTTCTTC.

This clonotype was detected ten times or more. The rearrangement uses TRBV29-1 and TRBJ2-1; 7 bases agree with TRBD2. J was trimmed by 7 bases and V by 3 bases; bases with no gene match: 12. Germline values: CDR1 SQVTM, CDR2 ANQGSEA. The CDR3 is 15 residues long. In DNA form, the CDR3 reads TGCAGCGTTGATTATGGCAGGGAGGGCCGGAATGAGCAGTTCTTC. Its translation is CSVDYGREGRNEQFF.

Many counts were recorded for this clonotype. The chain has TRBV7-2 and TRBJ1-4; D remains ambiguous. The germline V gene encodes CDR1 SGHTA and CDR2 FQGNSA. The CDR3 is made up of 15 amino acids. V lost 5 bases to trimming and J lost 2 bases, with 12 bases between them. CDR3 residues: CASSAGSSTNEKLFF. DNA of the CDR3: TGTGCCAGCAGCGCGGGAAGTAGCACTAATGAAAAACTGTTTTTT.

This clonotype was counted at least ten times. The chain carries TRBV7-2 and TRBJ1-2, with D possibly matching TRBD1 (5 bases). Germline CDR1 reads SGHTA; CDR2 reads FQGNSA. This CDR3 is 14 amino acids long. V dropped 2 bases and J dropped 8 bases, with 15 bases sitting between them. The CDR3 DNA reads as TGTGCCAGCAGCTTACTCCAGGGCGCGGGAGGCTACACCTTC. Its translation is CASSLLQGAGGYTF.

This clonotype showed up many times. This rearrangement joins TRBV12-3 or TRBV12-4 to TRBJ1-1; the D gene is possibly TRBD1 (5 bases). V was clipped by 5 bases and J by 4 bases, with 11 bases between them. This CDR3 comprises 13 residues. CDR3 protein: CASSSPGGTEAFF. The DNA of the CDR3 is TGTGCCAGCAGTAGCCCTGGGGGCACTGAAGCTTTCTTT.

This clonotype has ten or more counts. The chain uses TRBV28 and TRBJ1-1, with TRBD1 matching over 7 bases. The CDR3 has 14 amino acids. Germline V CDR1 and CDR2: MDHEN, SYDVKM. Trimming removed 6 bases from V and 0 bases from J; junction bases left unmatched: 4. The CDR3 here is CASRRRGLNTEAFF. DNA of the CDR3: TGTGCCAGCAGGCGGAGGGGGCTGAACACTGAAGCTTTCTTT.

This clonotype was observed at least ten times. The V gene is TRBV5-1, the J gene TRBJ2-1; TRBD2 aligns across 14 bases. Germline CDR1 reads SGHRS; CDR2 reads YFSETQ. The ends lost 4 bases at V and 9 bases at J; junction bases unmatched: 9. The CDR3 is 16 residues long. This chain's CDR3 is CASSHGLAGGSGEQFF. The CDR3 nucleotides read TGCGCCAGCAGCCACGGACTAGCGGGGGGTAGTGGTGAGCAGTTCTTC.

This clonotype was seen ten or more times. This chain joins TRBV7-2 and TRBJ1-1; D unclear. Germline CDR1 is SGHTA and CDR2 is FQGNSA. This CDR3 comprises 13 residues. Trimming took off 0 bases at V and 1 base at J, with 3 bases between the two ends. The CDR3 region is CASSLARNTEAFF. The CDR3 nucleotides read TGTGCCAGCAGCTTAGCGAGGAACACTGAAGCTTTCTTT. Variable domain in full (rest from reference TRBV7-2 and TRBJ1-1): GAGVSQSPSNKVTEKGKDVELRCDPISGHTALYWYRQSLGQGLEFLIYFQGNSAPDKSGLPSDRFSAERTGGSVSTLTIQRTQQEDSAVYLCASSLARNTEAFFGQGTRLTVV.

The chain recombines TRBV25-1 with TRBJ2-7; perhaps TRBD1 as D (6 bases). Trimming removed 5 bases from V and 2 bases from J, with 16 bases in between. This CDR3 comprises 15 residues. Germline assignment: CDR1 MGHDK and CDR2 SYGVNS. The CDR3 nucleotides are TGTGCCAGCAGTCCCCCGGATGGGGGCGCCTACGAGCAGTACTTC. Translated, it gives CASSPPDGGAYEQYF.

This clonotype has ten or more counts. The chain is built from TRBV5-1 and TRBJ2-3; possibly TRBD1 for D (6 bases). V was clipped by 0 bases and J by 2 bases, with 13 bases between them. Per the germline V gene, CDR1 is SGHRS and CDR2 is YFSETQ. This CDR3 has 16 amino acids. CDR3 DNA sequence: TGCGCCAGCAGCTTGGTTCCGGGACACAACACAGATACGCAGTATTTT. The encoded protein is CASSLVPGHNTDTQYF.

Many counts were recorded for this clonotype. The rearrangement uses TRBV28 and TRBJ2-5; 7 bases agree with TRBD2. The CDR3 loop spans 15 amino acids. Germline V gives CDR1 MDHEN, CDR2 SYDVKM. V dropped 5 bases and J dropped 7; count of bases not matched to a gene: 13. CDR3 in amino acids: CASSPLGEGVGTQYF. The CDR3 nucleotides read TGTGCCAGCAGTCCGCTCGGGGAGGGCGTGGGGACCCAGTACTTC.

This clonotype was counted ten times or more. The gene calls are TRBV20-1 and TRBJ1-1; unclear D gene. The ends were cut back, 0 bases at V and 3 bases at J, with 29 bases in the middle. The germline V gene has CDR1 DFQATT and CDR2 SNEGSKA (reference sequence). The CDR3 is 20 residues long. CDR3 region: CSARDNGPNHLGLADTEAFF. CDR3 nucleotide sequence: TGCAGTGCTAGAGACAACGGGCCCAATCACTTAGGGCTGGCGGACACTGAAGCTTTCTTT.

To note about this clonotype: A much bigger clone sits one base away, suggesting this may be a read error. V and J are TRBV29-1 and TRBJ1-4; unclear D gene. The germline CDR1 and CDR2 sequences are SQVTM and ANQGSEA. The CDR3 is made up of 11 amino acids. The V and J ends lost 6 bases and 4 bases respectively, with 6 bases between them. The CDR3 DNA sequence: TGCAGCGTCGACGGTAATGAAAAACTGTTTTTT. Translating gives CSVDGNEKLFF. Variable domain in full (rest from reference TRBV29-1 and TRBJ1-4): SAVISQKPSRDICQRGTSLTIQCQVDSQVTMMFWYRQQPGQSLTLIATANQGSEATYESGFVIDKFPISRPNLTFSTLTVSNMSPEDSSIYLCSVDGNEKLFFGSGTQLSVL.

A note on this clonotype: Given a much more abundant clone one base away, this may be a read error. The V gene is TRBV6-5, the J gene TRBJ2-7; 12 bases are a match to TRBD2. V shed 6 bases and J 5 bases; nucleotides not matched to a gene: 5. Germline CDR1 and CDR2: MNHEY and SVGAGI. This CDR3 is built from 14 residues. CDR3 DNA sequence: TGTGCCAGCAGGTCTAGCGGGGGGGCCGACGAGCAGTACTTC. Translation gives CASRSSGGADEQYF.

In its sample, this clonotype was seen many times. The chain employs TRBV2 and TRBJ1-1; 8 bases match TRBD1. Germline V gene lookup returns CDR1 SNHLY and CDR2 FYNNEI. The ends lost 7 bases at V and 4 bases at J; junction bases unmatched: 5. The CDR3 length is 13 residues. Written as DNA, the CDR3 is TGTGCCAGCAACGGACAGGGCACCACTGAAGCTTTCTTT. Its translation is CASNGQGTTEAFF.

This clonotype was detected ten times or more. The chain is built from TRBV20-1 and TRBJ1-5; TRBD1 might be the D (5 bases). The V end was cut by 6 bases, the J end by 0 bases, with 21 bases between. Germline lookup yields CDR1 DFQATT and CDR2 SNEGSKA (reference sequence). The CDR3 spans 17 residues. The CDR3 nucleotides read TGCAGTGCGGTGGGCAGCCAGGGTGGCTATAGCAATCAGCCCCAGCATTTT. Its translation is CSAVGSQGGYSNQPQHF.

This clonotype turned up a few times. A much larger clone is a single base away; this may be a read error. The chain has TRBV6-6 and TRBJ1-2; maybe TRBD1 (6 bases). This CDR3 region has 13 residues. Germline lookup yields CDR1 MNHNY and CDR2 SVGAGI (reference sequence). The germline V and J ends were trimmed by 10 bases and 6 bases, with 18 bases remaining between them. The CDR3 coding sequence is TGTGCCACTCAGGATACGGGGGCTGATGGCTACACCTTC. Protein: CATQDTGADGYTF.